The 2 T cell receptor beta chains listed next were all sequenced from one sample in a study of tumor-infiltrating lymphocytes in oesophageal squamous cell carcinoma. One entry per CDR3 protein results from TCRdb running MiXCR on the PCR reads. The table records 15,000 to 25,000 distinct CDR3 sequences, 35% to 45% of them present only once. Specimen: esophageal tumor tissue. These receptors all come from a male donor with esophageal squamous cell carcinoma.

This clonotype turned up a few times. The V and J genes are TRBV19 and TRBJ2-5; D tentatively reads TRBD1 or TRBD2 (6 bases each). Trimming pared 5 bases from V and 1 base from J, leaving 17 bases between. Germline values: CDR1 LNHDA, CDR2 SQIVND (reference sequence). CDR3 length: 16 amino acids. The CDR3 is CASSPGAGVGQETQYF. The CDR3 DNA follows: TGTGCCAGTAGTCCGGGGGCCGGCGTGGGCCAAGAGACCCAGTACTTC.

By share, this clonotype counts as medium-sized (0.01 to 0.1%). The chain has TRBV7-2 and TRBJ2-7, with a tentative D call TRBD2 (6 bases). CDR1 is SGHTA, CDR2 FQGNSA, per germline. V was pared by 4 bases and J by 0 bases, with 13 bases between. The CDR3 has 15 amino acids. The CDR3 DNA is TGTGCCAGCAGCTCCTACCGGACTAACTCCTACGAGCAGTACTTC. It translates to CASSSYRTNSYEQYF.